This T cell receptor (beta chain) was recorded in a study of Graves' ophthalmopathy and Graves' hyperthyroidism. The wider study: Peripheral blood (taken before any treatment) was collected at initial diagnosis. Study observations and caveats: For predicting ophthalmopathy progression, the model had about 64% sensitivity and 72% to 85% specificity.

The CDR3 has 19 residues. Between the trimmed V and J ends, which lost 0 bases and 2 bases, there was a span of 20 bases. Germline V gives CDR1 LNHDA, CDR2 SQIVND (reference sequence). This clonotype has ten or more counts. Its antigen is as yet unknown. Diagnosis used clinical symptoms, serum thyroxine, TRAb, thyroid ultrasound and orbital computed tomography. Scientists amplified the TCR beta CDR3 regions from RNA transcripts. First-round RT-PCR employed HTBI primers, with a second-round multiplex PCR after it. Each CDR3 protein gets one entry after TCRdb re-called the multiplex PCR reads with MiXCR. Of 300,000 or so distinct CDR3 sequences in the sample, 15% to 20% were seen once.

The chain carries TRBV19 and TRBJ1-5, with TRBD1 as a possible D gene (6 bases). Sequences were obtained from peripheral blood. The receptor was derived from an adult man with Graves' ophthalmopathy. This CDR3 is CASSIDLTGQGSGNQPQHF. Written as DNA, the CDR3 is TGTGCCAGTAGTATAGATCTAACGGGCCAGGGGTCGGGCAATCAGCCCCAGCATTTT.